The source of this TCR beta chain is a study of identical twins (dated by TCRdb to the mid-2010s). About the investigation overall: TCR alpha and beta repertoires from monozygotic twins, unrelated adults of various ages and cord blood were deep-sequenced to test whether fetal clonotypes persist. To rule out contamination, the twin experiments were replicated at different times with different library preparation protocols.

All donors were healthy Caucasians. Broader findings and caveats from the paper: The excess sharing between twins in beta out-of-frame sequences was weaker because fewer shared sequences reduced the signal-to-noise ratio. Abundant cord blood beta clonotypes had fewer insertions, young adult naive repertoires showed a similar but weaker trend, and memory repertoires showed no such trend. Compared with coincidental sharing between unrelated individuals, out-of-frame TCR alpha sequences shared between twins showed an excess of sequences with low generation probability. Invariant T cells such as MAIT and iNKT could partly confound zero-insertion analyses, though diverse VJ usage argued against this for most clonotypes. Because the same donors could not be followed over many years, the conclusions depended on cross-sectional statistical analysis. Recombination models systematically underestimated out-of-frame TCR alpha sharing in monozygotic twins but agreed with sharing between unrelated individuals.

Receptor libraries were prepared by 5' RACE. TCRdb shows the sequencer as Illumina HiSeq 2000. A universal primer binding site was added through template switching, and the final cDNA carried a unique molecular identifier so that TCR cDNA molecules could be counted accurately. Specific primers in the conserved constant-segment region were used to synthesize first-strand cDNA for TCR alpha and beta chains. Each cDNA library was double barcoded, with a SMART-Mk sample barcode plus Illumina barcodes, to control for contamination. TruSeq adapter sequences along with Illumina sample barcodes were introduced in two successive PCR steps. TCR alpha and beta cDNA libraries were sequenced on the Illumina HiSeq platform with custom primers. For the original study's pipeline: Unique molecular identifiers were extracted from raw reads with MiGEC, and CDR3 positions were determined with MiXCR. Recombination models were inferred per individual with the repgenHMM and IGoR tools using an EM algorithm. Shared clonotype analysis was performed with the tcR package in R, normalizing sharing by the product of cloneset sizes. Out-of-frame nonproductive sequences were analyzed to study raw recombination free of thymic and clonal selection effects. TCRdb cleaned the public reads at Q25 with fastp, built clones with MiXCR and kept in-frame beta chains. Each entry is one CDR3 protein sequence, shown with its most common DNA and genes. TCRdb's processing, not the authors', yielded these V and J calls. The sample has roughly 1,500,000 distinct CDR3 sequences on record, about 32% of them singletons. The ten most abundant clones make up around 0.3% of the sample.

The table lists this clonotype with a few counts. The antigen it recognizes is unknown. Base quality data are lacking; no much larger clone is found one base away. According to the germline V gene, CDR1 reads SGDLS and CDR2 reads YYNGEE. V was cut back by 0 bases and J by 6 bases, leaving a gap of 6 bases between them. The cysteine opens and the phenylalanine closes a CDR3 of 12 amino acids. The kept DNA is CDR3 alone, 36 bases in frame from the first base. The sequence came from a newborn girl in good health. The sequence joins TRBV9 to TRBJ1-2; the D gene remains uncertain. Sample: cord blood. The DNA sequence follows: TGTGCCAGCAGCGTAGTAGAGGATGGCTACACCTTC. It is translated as CASSVVEDGYTF.